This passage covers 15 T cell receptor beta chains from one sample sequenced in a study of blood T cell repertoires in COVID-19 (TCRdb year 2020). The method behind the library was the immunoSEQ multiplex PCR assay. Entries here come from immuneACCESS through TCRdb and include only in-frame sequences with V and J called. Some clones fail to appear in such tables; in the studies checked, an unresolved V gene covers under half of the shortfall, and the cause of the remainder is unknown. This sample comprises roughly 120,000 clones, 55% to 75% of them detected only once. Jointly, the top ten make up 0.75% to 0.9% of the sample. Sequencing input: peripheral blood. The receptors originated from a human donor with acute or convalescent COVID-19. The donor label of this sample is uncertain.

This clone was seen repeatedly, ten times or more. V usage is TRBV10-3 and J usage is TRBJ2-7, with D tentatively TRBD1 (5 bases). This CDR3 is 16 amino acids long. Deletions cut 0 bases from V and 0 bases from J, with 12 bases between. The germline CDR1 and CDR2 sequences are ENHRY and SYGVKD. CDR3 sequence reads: CAISESGQGFSYEQYF. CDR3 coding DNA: TGTGCCATCAGTGAGTCTGGCCAGGGATTCTCCTACGAGCAGTACTTC.

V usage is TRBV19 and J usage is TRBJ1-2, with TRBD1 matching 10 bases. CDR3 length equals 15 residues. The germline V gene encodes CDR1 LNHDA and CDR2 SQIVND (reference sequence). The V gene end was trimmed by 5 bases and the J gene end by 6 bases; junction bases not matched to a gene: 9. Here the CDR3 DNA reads TGTGCCAGTAGTCCTTCCCGGACAGGGGGAAATGGCTACACCTTC. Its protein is CASSPSRTGGNGYTF.

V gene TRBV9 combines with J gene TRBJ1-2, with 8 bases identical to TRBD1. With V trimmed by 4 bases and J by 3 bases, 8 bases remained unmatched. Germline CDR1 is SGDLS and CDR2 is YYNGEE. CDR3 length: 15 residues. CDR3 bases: TGTGCCAGCAGCCACACACCGGACAGGGACTATGGCTACACCTTC. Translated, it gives CASSHTPDRDYGYTF.

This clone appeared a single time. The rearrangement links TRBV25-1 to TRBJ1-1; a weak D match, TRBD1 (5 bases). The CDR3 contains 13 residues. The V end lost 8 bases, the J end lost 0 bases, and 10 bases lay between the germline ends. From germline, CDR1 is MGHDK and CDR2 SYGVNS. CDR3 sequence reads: CASHGHMNTEAFF. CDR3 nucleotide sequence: TGTGCCAGCCACGGACATATGAACACTGAAGCTTTCTTT.

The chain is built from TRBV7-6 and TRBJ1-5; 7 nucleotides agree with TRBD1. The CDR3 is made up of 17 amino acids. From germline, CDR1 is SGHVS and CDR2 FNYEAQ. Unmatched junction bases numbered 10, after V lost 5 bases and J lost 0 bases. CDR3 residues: CASSPGQPHDSNQPQHF. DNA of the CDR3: TGTGCCAGCAGCCCGGGACAGCCACACGATAGCAATCAGCCCCAGCATTTT.

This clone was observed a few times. The CDR3 DNA follows: TGTGCCAGCTCATTAACCGGGACAGAGAGCACAGATACGCAGTATTTT. Its protein product is CASSLTGTESTDTQYF. The chain uses TRBV18 and TRBJ2-3, with 7 nucleotides matching TRBD1. This CDR3 is 16 amino acids long. Germline V gives CDR1 KGHSH, CDR2 LQKENI. With 5 bases clipped from V and 0 bases from J, the junction kept 8 bases outside the gene matches.

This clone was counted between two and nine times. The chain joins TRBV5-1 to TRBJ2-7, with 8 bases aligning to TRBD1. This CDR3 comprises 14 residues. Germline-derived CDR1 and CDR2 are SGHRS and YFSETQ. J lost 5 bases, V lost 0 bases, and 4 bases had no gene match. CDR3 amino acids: CASSLGQGIHEQYF. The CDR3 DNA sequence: TGCGCCAGCAGCTTGGGACAGGGGATTCACGAGCAGTACTTC.

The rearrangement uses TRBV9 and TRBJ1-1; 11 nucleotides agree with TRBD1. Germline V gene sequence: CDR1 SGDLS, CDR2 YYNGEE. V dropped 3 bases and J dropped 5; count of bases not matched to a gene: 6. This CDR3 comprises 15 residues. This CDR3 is CASSAGTGGRTEAFF. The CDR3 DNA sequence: TGTGCCAGCAGCGCCGGGACAGGGGGACGGACTGAAGCTTTCTTT.

CDR3 sequence: CASSFPLSGGRGNEQFF. For the CDR3, the DNA is TGTGCCAGCAGCTTCCCCCTGAGCGGGGGCAGGGGGAATGAGCAGTTCTTC. V is TRBV11-2 and J is TRBJ2-1; D possibly corresponds to TRBD2 (8 bases). The V end was cut by 3 bases, the J end by 7 bases, with 22 bases between. Germline CDR1 is SGHAT and CDR2 is FQNNGV. The CDR3 is 17 residues long.

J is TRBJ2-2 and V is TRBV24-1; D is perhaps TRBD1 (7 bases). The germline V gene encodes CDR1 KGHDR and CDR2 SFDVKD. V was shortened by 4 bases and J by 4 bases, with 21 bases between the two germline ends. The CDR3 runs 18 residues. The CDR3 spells CATSDLPTGRRSTGELFF. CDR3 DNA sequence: TGTGCCACCAGTGACTTACCGACAGGGAGGAGGTCCACCGGGGAGCTGTTTTTT.

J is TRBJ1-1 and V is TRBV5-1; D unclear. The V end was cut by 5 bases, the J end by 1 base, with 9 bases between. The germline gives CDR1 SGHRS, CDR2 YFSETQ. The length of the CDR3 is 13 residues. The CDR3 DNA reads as TGCGCCAGCAGAGAAGACACGAACACTGAAGCTTTCTTT. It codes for CASREDTNTEAFF.

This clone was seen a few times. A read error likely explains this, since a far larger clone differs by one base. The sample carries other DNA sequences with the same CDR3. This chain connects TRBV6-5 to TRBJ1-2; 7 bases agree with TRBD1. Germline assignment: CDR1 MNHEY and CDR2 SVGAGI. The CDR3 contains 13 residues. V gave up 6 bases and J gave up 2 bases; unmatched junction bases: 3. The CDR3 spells CASSPDRNYGYTF. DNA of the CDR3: TGTGCCAGCAGCCCGGACAGGAACTATGGCTACACCTTC.

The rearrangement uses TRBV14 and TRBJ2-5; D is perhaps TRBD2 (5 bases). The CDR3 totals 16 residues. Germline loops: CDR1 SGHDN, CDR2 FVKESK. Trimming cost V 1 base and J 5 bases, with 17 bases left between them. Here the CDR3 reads CASSQGLTRAGETQYF. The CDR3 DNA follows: TGTGCCAGCAGCCAAGGACTCACTAGGGCCGGCGAGACCCAGTACTTC. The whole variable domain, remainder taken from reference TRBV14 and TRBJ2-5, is EAGVTQFPSHSVIEKGQTVTLRCDPISGHDNLYWYRRVMGKEIKFLLHFVKESKQDESGMPNNRFLAERTGGTYSTLKVQPAELEDSGVYFCASSQGLTRAGETQYFGPGTRLLVL.

This CDR3 reads CASVATNYGYTF. The CDR3 coding sequence is TGTGCCAGCGTGGCCACTAACTATGGCTACACCTTC. The gene calls are TRBV28 and TRBJ1-2, with D unresolved. The CDR3 is 12 amino acids. V lost 8 bases and J 0 bases, leaving 7 bases between the germline ends. Germline V lookup: CDR1 MDHEN, CDR2 SYDVKM.

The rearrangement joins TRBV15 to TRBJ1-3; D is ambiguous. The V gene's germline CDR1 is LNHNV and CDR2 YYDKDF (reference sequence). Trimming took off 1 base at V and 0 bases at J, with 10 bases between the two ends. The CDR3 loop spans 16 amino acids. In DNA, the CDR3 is TGTGCCACCAGCAGAGCGTTGGCCAACTCTGGAAACACCATATATTTT. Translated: CATSRALANSGNTIYF.